This T cell receptor beta chain was identified in a study of Ad26.COV2.S vaccination and SARS-CoV-2 variants. Study information: The study gave Ad26.COV2.S intramuscularly, once or twice 56 days apart.

Treatment in this sample: 19 received Ad26.COV2.S at low or high dose, single or two shots; a few received placebo; per-sample allocation not given. It was on day 63 after the first vaccine or placebo injection that samples were taken. TCRdb's table, derived via immunoSEQ multiplex PCR, lists solely in-frame clones and lacks some. The sample holds about 350,000 clones, approximately 84% seen once. With 7 bases clipped from V and 12 bases from J, the junction kept 15 bases outside the gene matches. Germline values: CDR1 KGHDR, CDR2 SFDVKD. This CDR3 contains 16 residues. The TCR sequence derives from a person between 18 and 65 years old who received the Ad26.COV2.S COVID-19 vaccine or a placebo. The genes are TRBV24-1 and TRBJ2-1, with TRBD2 matching 12 bases. The sequenced sample was peripheral blood, obtained in a trial of Ad26.COV2.S vaccine versus placebo. Written as DNA, the CDR3 is TGTGCCACCAGACCTTCCTCTAGCGGGAGGGCCGAAGGGCAGTTCTTC. Its protein product is CATRPSSSGRAEGQFF.